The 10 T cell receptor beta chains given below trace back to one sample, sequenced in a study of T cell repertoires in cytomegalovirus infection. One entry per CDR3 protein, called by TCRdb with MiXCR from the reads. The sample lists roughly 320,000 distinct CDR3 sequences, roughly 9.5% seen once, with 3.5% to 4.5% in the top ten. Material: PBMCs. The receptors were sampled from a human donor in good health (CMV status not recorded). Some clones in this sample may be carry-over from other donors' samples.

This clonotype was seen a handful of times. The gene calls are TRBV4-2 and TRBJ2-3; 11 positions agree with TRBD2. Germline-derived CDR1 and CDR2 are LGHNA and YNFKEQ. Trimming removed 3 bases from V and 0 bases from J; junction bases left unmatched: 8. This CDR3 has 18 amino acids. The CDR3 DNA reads TGTGCCAGCAGCCACGGGACTAGCGGACCTCCTAGCACAGATACGCAGTATTTT. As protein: CASSHGTSGPPSTDTQYF.

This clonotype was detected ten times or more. CDR3 in amino acids: CASSLNRPSGRAVTGELFF. In nucleotides, the CDR3 is TGTGCCAGCAGCTTAAACCGCCCTAGCGGGAGGGCGGTCACCGGGGAGCTGTTTTTT. This chain uses TRBV7-3 with TRBJ2-2; 12 nucleotides align to TRBD2. This CDR3 is 19 amino acids long. J was trimmed by 4 bases and V by 1 base; bases with no gene match: 10. Germline CDR1 reads SGHTA; CDR2 reads FQGTGA.

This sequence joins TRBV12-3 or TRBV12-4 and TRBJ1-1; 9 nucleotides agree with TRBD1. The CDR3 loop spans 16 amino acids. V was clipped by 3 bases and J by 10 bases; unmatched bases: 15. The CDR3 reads CASSFTGTGQAWGAFF. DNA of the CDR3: TGTGCCAGCAGTTTCACCGGGACAGGGCAGGCCTGGGGAGCTTTCTTT.

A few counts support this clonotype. As DNA, the CDR3 is TGTGCCAGCCAGAGGATGAACACTGAAGCTTTCTTT. Amino acids: CASQRMNTEAFF. The chain joins TRBV7-2 to TRBJ1-1; D uncertain. CDR1 is SGHTA, CDR2 FQGNSA, per germline. V was trimmed by 8 bases and J by 0 bases, leaving 7 bases between them. This CDR3 is 12 amino acids long.

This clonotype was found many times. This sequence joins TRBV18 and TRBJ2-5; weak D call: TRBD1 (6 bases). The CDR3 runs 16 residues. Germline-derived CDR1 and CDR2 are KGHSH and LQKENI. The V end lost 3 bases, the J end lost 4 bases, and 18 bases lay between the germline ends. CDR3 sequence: CASSPVRTGLRETQYF. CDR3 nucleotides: TGTGCCAGCTCACCCGTACGTACAGGGTTGAGAGAGACCCAGTACTTC.

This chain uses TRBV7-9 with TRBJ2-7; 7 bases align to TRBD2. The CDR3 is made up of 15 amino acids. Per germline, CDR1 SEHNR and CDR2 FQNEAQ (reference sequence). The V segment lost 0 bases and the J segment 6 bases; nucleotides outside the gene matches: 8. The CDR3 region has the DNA TGTGCCAGCAGCTTAGCCGCGGGAGTCCTTCCCGAGCAGTACTTC. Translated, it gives CASSLAAGVLPEQYF.

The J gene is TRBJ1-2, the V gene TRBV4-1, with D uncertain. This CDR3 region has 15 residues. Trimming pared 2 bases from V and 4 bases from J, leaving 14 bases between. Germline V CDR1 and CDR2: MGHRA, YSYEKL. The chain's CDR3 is CASSQPTRYPYGYTF. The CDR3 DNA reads TGCGCCAGCAGCCAACCGACACGTTACCCCTATGGCTACACCTTC.

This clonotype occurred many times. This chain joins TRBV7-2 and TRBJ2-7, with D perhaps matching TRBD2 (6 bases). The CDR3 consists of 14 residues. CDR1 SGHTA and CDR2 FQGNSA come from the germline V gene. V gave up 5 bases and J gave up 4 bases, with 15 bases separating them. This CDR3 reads CASSGTGTFYEQYF. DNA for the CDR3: TGTGCCAGCAGCGGAACCGGGACTTTTTACGAGCAGTACTTC.

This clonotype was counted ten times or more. Here the CDR3 DNA reads TGTGCCAGCAGCATGTCGGGACTTCCTTTCGATGAGCAGTTCTTC. Residues: CASSMSGLPFDEQFF. This chain connects TRBV7-2 to TRBJ2-1, with D perhaps matching TRBD2 (6 bases). Trimming took off 5 bases at V and 8 bases at J, with 19 bases between the two ends. Germline V lookup: CDR1 SGHTA, CDR2 FQGNSA. This CDR3 region has 15 residues.

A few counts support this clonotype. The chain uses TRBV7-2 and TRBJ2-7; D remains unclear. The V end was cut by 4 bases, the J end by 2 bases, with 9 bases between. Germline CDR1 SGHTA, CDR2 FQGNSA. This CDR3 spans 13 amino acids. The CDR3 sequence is CASSSSVAYEQYF. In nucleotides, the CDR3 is TGTGCCAGCAGCTCGTCCGTGGCCTACGAGCAGTACTTC.